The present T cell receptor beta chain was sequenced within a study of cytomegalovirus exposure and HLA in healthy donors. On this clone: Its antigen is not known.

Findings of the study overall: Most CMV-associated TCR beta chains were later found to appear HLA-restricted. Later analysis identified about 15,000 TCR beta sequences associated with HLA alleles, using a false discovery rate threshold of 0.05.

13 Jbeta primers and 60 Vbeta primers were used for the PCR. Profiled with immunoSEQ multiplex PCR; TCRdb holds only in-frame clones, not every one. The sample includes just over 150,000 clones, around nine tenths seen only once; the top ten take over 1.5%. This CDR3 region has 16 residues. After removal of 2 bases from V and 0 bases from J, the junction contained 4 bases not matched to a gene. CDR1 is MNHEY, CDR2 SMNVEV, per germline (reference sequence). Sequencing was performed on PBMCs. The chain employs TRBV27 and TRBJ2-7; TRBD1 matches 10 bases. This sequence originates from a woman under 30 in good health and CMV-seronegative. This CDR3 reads CASSLGTGDSSYEQYF. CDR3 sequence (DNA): TGTGCCAGCAGTTTAGGGACAGGGGACAGCTCCTACGAGCAGTACTTC.